One and the same sample provided the 20 T cell receptor beta chains below, sequenced in a study of T cell responses to AZD1222 COVID-19 vaccine. Sequencing was performed with immunoSEQ multiplex PCR; in TCRdb, only in-frame clones are kept and a portion is missing. The sample lists under 45,000 clones, 75% to 90% occurring once. The starting material was peripheral blood, obtained 28 days after the second AZD1222 dose. These receptor sequences come from an adult who received the AZD1222 COVID-19 vaccine.

The J gene is TRBJ2-7, the V gene TRBV5-1; 10 bases map to TRBD1. The CDR3 contains 16 residues. The trim removed 4 bases at V and 4 bases at J, leaving 11 bases unmatched. CDR1 is SGHRS, CDR2 YFSETQ, per germline. CDR3 amino acids: CASSGRRDRGSYEQYF. CDR3 bases: TGCGCCAGCAGCGGAAGAAGGGACAGGGGATCGTACGAGCAGTACTTC.

The chain carries TRBV15 and TRBJ1-1; no clear D. With 0 bases removed from V and 1 base from J, the gap between germline ends came to 15 bases. This CDR3 has 17 residues. Germline V gene data show CDR1 as LNHNV and CDR2 as YYDKDF (reference sequence). CDR3: CATSRDPLGRGNTEAFF. In DNA, the CDR3 is TGTGCCACCAGCAGAGATCCTTTAGGACGGGGGAACACTGAAGCTTTCTTT.

J is TRBJ2-1 and V is TRBV3-1 (or the pseudogene TRBV3-2), with D unclear. The CDR3 contains 13 residues. Looked up from germline, CDR1 is LGHDT and CDR2 is YNNKEL (reference sequence). V lost 0 bases and J lost 9, with 9 bases in between. CDR3 nucleotides: TGTGCCAGCAGCCAAGATGACCCGACTGAGCAGTTCTTC. It translates to CASSQDDPTEQFF.

The chain employs TRBV3-1 (or the pseudogene TRBV3-2) and TRBJ1-3; 8 bases line up with TRBD1. Germline CDR1 LGHDT, CDR2 YNNKEL (reference sequence). The CDR3 length is 15 residues. Germline trimming cut 4 bases from V and 2 bases from J; bases unmatched to any gene: 4. The DNA for the CDR3 is TGTGCCAGCAGCCCTGGGACAGGTGCTGGAAACACCATATATTTT. As protein: CASSPGTGAGNTIYF.

V and J are TRBV7-9 and TRBJ2-5; perhaps TRBD2 as D (5 bases). This CDR3 is 14 amino acids long. The ends were cut back, 2 bases at V and 5 bases at J, with 12 bases in the middle. Germline CDR1 is SEHNR and CDR2 is FQNEAQ (reference sequence). In DNA, the CDR3 is TGTGCCAGCAGCTTAATGACCGGACTCGAGACCCAGTACTTC. This codes for CASSLMTGLETQYF.

This chain joins TRBV25-1 and TRBJ1-6; TRBD1 agrees at 8 bases. After removal of 4 bases from V and 11 bases from J, the junction contained 7 bases not matched to a gene. Germline V gene lookup returns CDR1 MGHDK and CDR2 SYGVNS. CDR3 length: 14 amino acids. Here the CDR3 DNA reads TGTGCCAGCAGTGGGTGGGACAGGCGGGCACCCCTCCACTTT. Its protein is CASSGWDRRAPLHF.

This clone was counted between two and nine times. V usage is TRBV6-1 and J usage is TRBJ2-1, with 7 bases matching TRBD2. CDR1 MNHNS and CDR2 SASEGT come from the germline V gene. Germline trimming cut 2 bases from V and 12 bases from J; bases unmatched to any gene: 16. This CDR3 contains 16 residues. DNA for the CDR3: TGTGCCAGCAGTGAATACCAGCGGGGTGGTCGGGGCGGGCAGTTCTTC. Amino acid sequence: CASSEYQRGGRGGQFF.

This rearrangement joins TRBV11-2 to TRBJ2-5; D possibly matches TRBD1 or TRBD2 (6 bases each). Germline CDR1 is SGHAT and CDR2 is FQNNGV. This CDR3 comprises 15 residues. Trimming pared 5 bases from V and 0 bases from J, leaving 13 bases between. The CDR3 bases are TGTGCCAGCAGCCCCCGGGGGCCACACCAAGAGACCCAGTACTTC. Translated: CASSPRGPHQETQYF.

V usage is TRBV18 and J usage is TRBJ1-3, with no clear D. Trimming cost V 0 bases and J 0 bases, with 12 bases left between them. This CDR3 is 17 amino acids long. From germline, CDR1 is KGHSH and CDR2 LQKENI. The CDR3 here is CASSPPIRADSGNTIYF. The CDR3 DNA reads TGTGCCAGCTCACCACCCATCCGCGCAGACTCTGGAAACACCATATATTTT.

This clone has a handful of counts. This sequence joins TRBV7-3 and TRBJ2-3; D remains ambiguous. This CDR3 spans 12 amino acids. CDR1 and CDR2 (germline): SGHTA, FQGTGA. The ends were cut back, 3 bases at V and 1 base at J, with 2 bases in the middle. The CDR3 DNA is TGTGCCAGCAGCTTTGGCACAGATACGCAGTATTTT. It encodes CASSFGTDTQYF.

The chain carries TRBV18 and TRBJ2-5; D is unresolved. Trimming shortened V by 2 bases and J by 5 bases, and 9 bases separated the two germline ends. Germline CDR1 KGHSH, CDR2 LQKENI. CDR3 size: 13 residues. The CDR3 reads CASSPKSQETQYF. The CDR3 bases are TGTGCCAGCTCACCAAAGAGTCAGGAGACCCAGTACTTC. Variable domain in full (rest from reference TRBV18 and TRBJ2-5): NAGVMQNPRHLVRRRGQEARLRCSPMKGHSHVYWYRQLPEEGLKFMVYLQKENIIDESGMPKERFSAEFPKEGPSILRIQQVVRGDSAAYFCASSPKSQETQYFGPGTRLLVL.

This chain joins TRBV11-3 and TRBJ2-1, with D hard to call. Between the trimmed V and J ends, which lost 4 bases and 12 bases, there was a span of 16 bases. The CDR3 length is 13 residues. The V gene's germline CDR1 is SGHNT and CDR2 YENEEA. The chain's CDR3 is CASSCPTLCSQFF. For the CDR3, the DNA is TGTGCCAGCAGCTGCCCGACTCTCTGCTCGCAGTTCTTC.

J is TRBJ1-5 and V is TRBV27; D is unresolved. Trimming stripped 1 base from V and 3 bases from J, with 16 bases between. The CDR3 extends over 17 amino acids. CDR1 and CDR2 from the germline V gene are MNHEY and SMNVEV (reference sequence). The CDR3 DNA is TGTGCCAGCAGTTTATATGGTTTTGACGGGGTCAATCAGCCCCAGCATTTT. It translates to CASSLYGFDGVNQPQHF.

J is TRBJ1-2 and V is TRBV6-5; 7 bases align to TRBD1. The germline V gene encodes CDR1 MNHEY and CDR2 SVGAGI. V was clipped by 5 bases and J by 8 bases; unmatched bases: 14. This CDR3 spans 15 amino acids. The CDR3 nucleotides read TGTGCCAGCAGTCCTCCGGGACAGCGGAGGAGAGGCTACACCTTC. Its translation: CASSPPGQRRRGYTF.

V usage is TRBV19 and J usage is TRBJ2-7; D perhaps matches TRBD2 (6 bases). The V gene's germline CDR1 is LNHDA and CDR2 SQIVND (reference sequence). The CDR3 totals 15 residues. Trimming stripped 3 bases from V and 7 bases from J, with 19 bases between. The CDR3 region has the DNA TGTGCCAGTAGTATTAGCCCCCAGCCGGGGGTTGAGCAGTACTTC. Its translation is CASSISPQPGVEQYF.

The V gene is TRBV5-1, the J gene TRBJ1-1; possibly TRBD1 for D (6 bases). The V and J ends lost 2 bases and 7 bases respectively, with 15 bases between them. Germline CDR1 reads SGHRS; CDR2 reads YFSETQ. This CDR3 has 14 residues. This CDR3 is CASSFGGGSFEAFF. The CDR3 DNA follows: TGCGCCAGCAGCTTTGGGGGCGGATCATTTGAAGCTTTCTTT.

The rearrangement uses TRBV19 and TRBJ1-1, with D possibly TRBD1 on 6 matching bases. This CDR3 is built from 13 residues. From germline, CDR1 is LNHDA and CDR2 SQIVND (reference sequence). CDR3 bases: TGTGCTTCCTCAGGGGTCGAGAACACTGAAGCTTTCTTT. It codes for CASSGVENTEAFF.

The chain is built from TRBV5-1 and TRBJ1-1; D is unresolved. The CDR3 runs 14 residues. Trimming took off 5 bases at V and 1 base at J, with 12 bases between the two ends. Germline lookup yields CDR1 SGHRS and CDR2 YFSETQ. In DNA form, the CDR3 reads TGCGCCAGCAGTCAGCGACACTCGAACACTGAAGCTTTCTTT. It specifies CASSQRHSNTEAFF.

V gene TRBV7-8 combines with J gene TRBJ1-2, with 7 bases lining up with TRBD1. V lost 2 bases to trimming and J lost 2 bases; unmatched junction nucleotides: 11. This CDR3 is built from 17 residues. CDR1 is SGHVS and CDR2 is FQNEAQ in the germline V gene. CDR3 protein: CASSLLPGGLGNYGYTF. CDR3 nucleotides: TGTGCCAGCAGCTTACTACCAGGGGGTTTGGGGAACTATGGCTACACCTTC. The complete variable domain, with remaining parts taken from reference TRBV7-8 and TRBJ1-2, reads GAGVSQSPRYKVAKRGQDVALRCDPISGHVSLFWYQQALGQGPEFLTYFQNEAQLDKSGLPSDRFFAERPEGSVSTLKIQRTQQEDSAVYLCASSLLPGGLGNYGYTFGSGTRLTVV.

The chain joins TRBV7-3 to TRBJ1-1; perhaps TRBD1 as D (6 bases). Germline assignment: CDR1 SGHTA and CDR2 FQGTGA. Trimming shortened V by 3 bases and J by 0 bases, and 8 bases separated the two germline ends. The CDR3 has 14 amino acids. The CDR3 DNA reads as TGTGCCAGCAGCTTTGACAGGTTGAACACTGAAGCTTTCTTT. This sequence encodes CASSFDRLNTEAFF.